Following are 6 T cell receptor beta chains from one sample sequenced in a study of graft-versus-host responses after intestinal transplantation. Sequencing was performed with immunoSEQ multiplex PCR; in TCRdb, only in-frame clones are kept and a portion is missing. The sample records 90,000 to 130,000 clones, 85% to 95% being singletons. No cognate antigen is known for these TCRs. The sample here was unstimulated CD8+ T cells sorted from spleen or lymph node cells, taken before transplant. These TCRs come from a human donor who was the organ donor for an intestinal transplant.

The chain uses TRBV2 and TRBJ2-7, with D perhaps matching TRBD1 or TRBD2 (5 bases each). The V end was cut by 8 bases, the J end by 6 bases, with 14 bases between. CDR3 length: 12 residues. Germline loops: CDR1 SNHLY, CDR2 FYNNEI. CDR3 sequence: CASGHPGREQYF. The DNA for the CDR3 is TGTGCCAGCGGACACCCGGGACGCGAGCAGTACTTC.

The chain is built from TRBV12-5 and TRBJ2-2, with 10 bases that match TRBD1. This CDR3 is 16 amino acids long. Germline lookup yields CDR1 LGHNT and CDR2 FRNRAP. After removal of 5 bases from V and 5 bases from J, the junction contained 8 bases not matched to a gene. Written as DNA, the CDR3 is TGTGCTAGTGGTACATCGGGACAGGGGAGGACCGGGGAGCTGTTTTTT. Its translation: CASGTSGQGRTGELFF.

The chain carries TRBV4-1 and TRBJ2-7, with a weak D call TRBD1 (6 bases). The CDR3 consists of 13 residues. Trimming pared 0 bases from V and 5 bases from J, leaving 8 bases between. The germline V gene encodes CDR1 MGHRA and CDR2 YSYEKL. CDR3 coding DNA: TGCGCCAGCAGCCAAGAGGCAGGGGACGAGCAGTACTTC. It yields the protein CASSQEAGDEQYF.

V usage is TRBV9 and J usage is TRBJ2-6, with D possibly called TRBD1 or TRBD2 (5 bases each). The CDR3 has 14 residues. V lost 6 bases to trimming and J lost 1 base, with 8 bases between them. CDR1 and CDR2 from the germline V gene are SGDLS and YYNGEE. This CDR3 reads CASIGGSGANVLTF. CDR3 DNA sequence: TGTGCCAGCATTGGGGGTTCTGGGGCCAACGTCCTGACTTTC. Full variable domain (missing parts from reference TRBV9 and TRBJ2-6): DSGVTQTPKHLITATGQRVTLRCSPRSGDLSVYWYQQSLDQGLQFLIQYYNGEERAKGNILERFSAQQFPDLHSELNLSSLELGDSALYFCASIGGSGANVLTFGAGSRLTVL.

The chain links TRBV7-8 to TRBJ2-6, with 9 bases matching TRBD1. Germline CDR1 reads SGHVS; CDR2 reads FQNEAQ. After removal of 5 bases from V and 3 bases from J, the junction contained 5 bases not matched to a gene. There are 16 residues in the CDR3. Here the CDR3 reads CASSLGTGYGANVLTF. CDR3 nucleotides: TGTGCCAGCAGCCTCGGGACAGGGTATGGGGCCAACGTCCTGACTTTC.

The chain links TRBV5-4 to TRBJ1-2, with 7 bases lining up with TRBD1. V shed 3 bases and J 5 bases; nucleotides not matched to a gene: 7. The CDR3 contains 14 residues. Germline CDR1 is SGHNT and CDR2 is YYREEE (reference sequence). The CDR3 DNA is TGTGCCAGCAGCTGGACAGGCCAAAAGTATGGCTACACCTTC. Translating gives CASSWTGQKYGYTF.